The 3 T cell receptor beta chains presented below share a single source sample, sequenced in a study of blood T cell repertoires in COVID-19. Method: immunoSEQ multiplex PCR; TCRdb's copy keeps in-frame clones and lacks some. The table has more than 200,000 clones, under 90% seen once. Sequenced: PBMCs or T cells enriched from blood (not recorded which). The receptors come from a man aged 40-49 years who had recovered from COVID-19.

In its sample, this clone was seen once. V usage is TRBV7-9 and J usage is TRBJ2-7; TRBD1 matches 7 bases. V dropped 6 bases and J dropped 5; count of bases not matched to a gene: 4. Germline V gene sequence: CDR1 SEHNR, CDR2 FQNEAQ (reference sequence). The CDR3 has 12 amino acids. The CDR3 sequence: CASSYRGDEQYF. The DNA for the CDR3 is TGTGCCAGCAGTTACAGGGGCGACGAGCAGTACTTC.

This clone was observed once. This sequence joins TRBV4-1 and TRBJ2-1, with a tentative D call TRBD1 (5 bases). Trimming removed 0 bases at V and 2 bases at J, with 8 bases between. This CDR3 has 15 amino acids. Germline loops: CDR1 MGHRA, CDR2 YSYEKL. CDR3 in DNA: TGCGCCAGCAGCCAAGATGGCAGGGCCTACAATGAGCAGTTCTTC. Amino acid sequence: CASSQDGRAYNEQFF.

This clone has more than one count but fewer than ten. The chain's CDR3 is CASSSQDLGLAVYEQYF. CDR3 bases: TGCGCCAGCAGCTCACAAGATCTAGGACTAGCGGTCTACGAGCAGTACTTC. The chain uses TRBV4-1 and TRBJ2-7; the match to TRBD2 covers 10 bases. V lost 5 bases to trimming and J lost 3 bases; unmatched junction nucleotides: 13. The germline V gene has CDR1 MGHRA and CDR2 YSYEKL. This CDR3 has 17 amino acids.